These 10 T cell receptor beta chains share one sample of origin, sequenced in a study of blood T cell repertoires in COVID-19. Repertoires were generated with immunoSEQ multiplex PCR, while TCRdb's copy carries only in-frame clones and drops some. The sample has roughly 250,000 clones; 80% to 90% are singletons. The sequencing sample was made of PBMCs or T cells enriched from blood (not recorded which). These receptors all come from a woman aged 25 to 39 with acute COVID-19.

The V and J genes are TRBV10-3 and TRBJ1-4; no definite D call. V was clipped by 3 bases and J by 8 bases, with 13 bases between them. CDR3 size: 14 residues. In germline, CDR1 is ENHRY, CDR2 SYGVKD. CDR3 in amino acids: CAISDKTAEEKLFF. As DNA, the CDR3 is TGTGCCATCAGTGACAAAACAGCCGAAGAAAAACTGTTTTTT.

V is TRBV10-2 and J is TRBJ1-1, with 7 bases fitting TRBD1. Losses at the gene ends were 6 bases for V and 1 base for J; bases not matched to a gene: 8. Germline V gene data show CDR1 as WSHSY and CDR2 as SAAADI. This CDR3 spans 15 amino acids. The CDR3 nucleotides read TGCGCCAGCAGCCGATGGACAGGAGAGAACACTGAAGCTTTCTTT. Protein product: CASSRWTGENTEAFF.

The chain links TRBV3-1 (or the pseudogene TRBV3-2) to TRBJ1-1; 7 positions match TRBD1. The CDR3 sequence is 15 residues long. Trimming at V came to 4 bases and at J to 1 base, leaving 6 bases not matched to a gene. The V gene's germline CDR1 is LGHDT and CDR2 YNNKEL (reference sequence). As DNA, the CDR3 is TGTGCCAGCAGCCGCCCCGGGACAGAGAACACTGAAGCTTTCTTT. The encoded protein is CASSRPGTENTEAFF.

The CDR3: CAMLGQGSHNEQFF. Written as DNA, the CDR3 is TGTGCCATGCTAGGACAGGGGTCGCACAATGAGCAGTTCTTC. The chain joins TRBV2 to TRBJ2-1; 9 bases are shared with TRBD1. CDR3 length: 14 amino acids. Germline V gene sequence: CDR1 SNHLY, CDR2 FYNNEI. V lost 10 bases to trimming and J lost 5 bases; unmatched junction nucleotides: 9.

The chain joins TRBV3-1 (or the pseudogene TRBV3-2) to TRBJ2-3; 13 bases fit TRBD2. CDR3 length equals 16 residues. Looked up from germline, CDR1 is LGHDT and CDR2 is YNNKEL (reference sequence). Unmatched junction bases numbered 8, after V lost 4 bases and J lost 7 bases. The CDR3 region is CASSPALAGGQNTQYF. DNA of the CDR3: TGTGCCAGCAGCCCCGCACTAGCGGGGGGGCAAAATACGCAGTATTTT.

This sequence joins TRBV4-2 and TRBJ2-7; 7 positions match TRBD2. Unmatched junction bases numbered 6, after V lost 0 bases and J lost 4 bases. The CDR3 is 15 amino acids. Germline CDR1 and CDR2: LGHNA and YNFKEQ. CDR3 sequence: CASSQDATSVYEQYF. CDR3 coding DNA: TGTGCCAGCAGCCAAGATGCAACTAGCGTATACGAGCAGTACTTC.

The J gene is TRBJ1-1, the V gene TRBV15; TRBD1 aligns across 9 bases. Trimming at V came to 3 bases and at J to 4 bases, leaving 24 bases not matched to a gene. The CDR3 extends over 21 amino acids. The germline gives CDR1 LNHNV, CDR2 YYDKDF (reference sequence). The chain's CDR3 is CATSRQHGTGYYQWRGTEAFF. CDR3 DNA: TGTGCCACCAGCAGGCAACACGGGACAGGGTATTATCAGTGGCGGGGCACTGAAGCTTTCTTT.

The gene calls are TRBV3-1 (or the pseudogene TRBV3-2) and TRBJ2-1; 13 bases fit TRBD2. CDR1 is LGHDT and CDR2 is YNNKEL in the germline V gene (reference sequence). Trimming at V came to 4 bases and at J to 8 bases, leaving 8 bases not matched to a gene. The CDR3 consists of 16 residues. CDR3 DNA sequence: TGTGCCAGCAGCCCATTCGGGACTAGCGGGGTGGATGAGCAGTTCTTC. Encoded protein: CASSPFGTSGVDEQFF.

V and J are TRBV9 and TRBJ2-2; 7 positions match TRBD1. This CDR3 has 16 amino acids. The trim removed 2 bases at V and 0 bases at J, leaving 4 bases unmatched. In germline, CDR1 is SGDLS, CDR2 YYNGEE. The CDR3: CASSVTGTANTGELFF. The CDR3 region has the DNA TGTGCCAGCAGCGTGACCGGGACAGCGAACACCGGGGAGCTGTTTTTT.

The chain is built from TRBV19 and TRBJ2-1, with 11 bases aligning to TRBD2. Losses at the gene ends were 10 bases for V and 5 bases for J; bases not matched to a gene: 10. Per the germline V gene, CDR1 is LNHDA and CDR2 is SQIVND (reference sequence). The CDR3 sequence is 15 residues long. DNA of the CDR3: TGTGCCACGAGAAAACCTAGCGGGGGGAACAATGAGCAGTTCTTC. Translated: CATRKPSGGNNEQFF.